The 30 T cell receptor beta chains in this list originate from one sample, sequenced in a study of radiotherapy plus CTLA-4 blockade in lung cancer. Here immunoSEQ multiplex PCR was the method, and the copy in TCRdb shows in-frame clones only, minus some. The repertoire holds more than 90,000 clones, approximately 86% seen once, with more than 4.5% in the top ten. This material consisted of peripheral blood, taken from a patient treated with radiotherapy plus ipilimumab. These receptors were obtained from a human donor with non-small cell lung cancer that progressed on radiotherapy plus ipilimumab.

V and J are TRBV4-2 and TRBJ1-1; TRBD1 is a possible D gene (6 bases). This CDR3 region has 12 residues. Germline V gene data show CDR1 as LGHNA and CDR2 as YNFKEQ. V lost 7 bases, J lost 4 bases, and 10 bases lay in between. This CDR3 is CASKQGGTEAFF. CDR3 nucleotide sequence: TGTGCCAGCAAACAGGGAGGCACTGAAGCTTTCTTT.

This clone appeared a single time. The rearrangement uses TRBV5-1 and TRBJ2-7; D perhaps matches TRBD2 (6 bases). CDR1 and CDR2 (germline): SGHRS, YFSETQ. This CDR3 is built from 13 residues. Between the trimmed V and J ends, which lost 4 bases and 2 bases, there was a span of 10 bases. In nucleotides, the CDR3 is TGCGCCAGCAGCAAGGGAGGTCCCTACGAGCAGTACTTC. Residues: CASSKGGPYEQYF. The whole variable domain, remainder taken from reference TRBV5-1 and TRBJ2-7, is KAGVTQTPRYLIKTRGQQVTLSCSPISGHRSVSWYQQTPGQGLQFLFEYFSETQRNKGNFPGRFSGRQFSNSRSEMNVSTLELGDSALYLCASSKGGPYEQYFGPGTRLTVT.

The V call is TRBV5-1, the J call TRBJ2-5, with 8 bases aligning to TRBD1. Germline V gene sequence: CDR1 SGHRS, CDR2 YFSETQ. V lost 6 bases, J lost 0 bases, and 10 bases stayed unmatched. This CDR3 is built from 16 residues. The CDR3 DNA is TGCGCCAGCACCCACACAGGGGGGATGAACCAAGAGACCCAGTACTTC. This sequence encodes CASTHTGGMNQETQYF.

The chain uses TRBV28 and TRBJ2-7; D call uncertain. The CDR3 spans 15 residues. Germline values: CDR1 MDHEN, CDR2 SYDVKM. V was trimmed by 3 bases and J by 4 bases, leaving 16 bases between them. The CDR3 protein is CASSFVGTSSYEQYF. CDR3 sequence (DNA): TGTGCCAGCAGTTTTGTGGGCACTTCCTCGTACGAGCAGTACTTC. The full variable domain, with the rest looked up from reference TRBV28 and TRBJ2-7, is DVKVTQSSRYLVKRTGEKVFLECVQDMDHENMFWYRQDPGLGLRLIYFSYDVKMKEKGDIPEGYSVSREKKERFSLILESASTNQTSMYLCASSFVGTSSYEQYFGPGTRLTVT.

This chain joins TRBV25-1 and TRBJ2-3; the match to TRBD2 covers 7 bases. With 1 base clipped from V and 2 bases from J, the junction kept 6 bases outside the gene matches. In germline, CDR1 is MGHDK, CDR2 SYGVNS. CDR3 length equals 16 residues. In nucleotides, the CDR3 is TGTGCCAGCAGTGAATTGAAAGCGGGGAACACAGATACGCAGTATTTT. Its translation: CASSELKAGNTDTQYF.

The J gene is TRBJ2-3, the V gene TRBV27, with D tentatively TRBD1 or TRBD2 (6 bases each). The germline V gene encodes CDR1 MNHEY and CDR2 SMNVEV (reference sequence). The CDR3 loop spans 17 amino acids. The germline V and J ends were trimmed by 1 base and 2 bases, with 16 bases remaining between them. The CDR3 region is CASSLYGGLTHTDTQYF. CDR3 coding DNA: TGTGCCAGCAGTTTATATGGGGGGCTCACCCACACAGATACGCAGTATTTT.

The rearrangement joins TRBV2 to TRBJ2-7, with D possibly called TRBD1 or TRBD2 (5 bases each). Trimming removed 5 bases from V and 8 bases from J, with 19 bases in between. This CDR3 has 14 amino acids. Germline V CDR1 and CDR2: SNHLY, FYNNEI. DNA for the CDR3: TGTGCCAGCAGTTACGCCGGGACGACCCGCCAGCAGTACTTC. Its protein product is CASSYAGTTRQQYF. Complete variable domain (other parts from reference TRBV2 and TRBJ2-7): EPEVTQTPSHQVTQMGQEVILRCVPISNHLYFYWYRQILGQKVEFLVSFYNNEISEKSEIFDDQFSVERPDGSNFTLKIRSTKLEDSAMYFCASSYAGTTRQQYFGPGTRLTVT.

The rearrangement links TRBV9 to TRBJ1-2; D is possibly TRBD1 (6 bases). The CDR3 has 13 residues. Germline loops: CDR1 SGDLS, CDR2 YYNGEE. V lost 1 base and J 8 bases, leaving 12 bases between the germline ends. This CDR3 is CASSVTGTGGYTF. The CDR3 bases are TGTGCCAGCAGCGTAACAGGGACGGGGGGCTACACCTTC.

The chain uses TRBV2 and TRBJ2-2; 7 nucleotides line up with TRBD2. The CDR3 loop spans 13 amino acids. V was pared by 6 bases and J by 5 bases, with 3 bases of the junction left unmatched. Per germline, CDR1 SNHLY and CDR2 FYNNEI. Written as DNA, the CDR3 is TGTGCCAGCAGACCGGGGGGAACCGGGGAGCTGTTTTTT. Amino acid sequence: CASRPGGTGELFF.

This chain joins TRBV9 and TRBJ2-7; no reliable D call. The CDR3 runs 15 residues. Germline V gene lookup returns CDR1 SGDLS and CDR2 YYNGEE. The V end was cut by 0 bases, the J end by 6 bases, with 16 bases between. This chain's CDR3 is CASSVGSSINGEQYF. CDR3 nucleotides: TGTGCCAGCAGCGTAGGATCAAGTATTAATGGCGAGCAGTACTTC.

This clone was observed a handful of times. This sample includes further DNA sequences coding for the same CDR3. V is TRBV18 and J is TRBJ1-1; D gene ambiguous. Germline lookup yields CDR1 KGHSH and CDR2 LQKENI. The CDR3 spans 12 residues. V gave up 6 bases and J gave up 7 bases, with 12 bases separating them. CDR3 sequence (DNA): TGTGCCAGCTCCCCCCTCACGGGTGAAGCTTTCTTT. It encodes CASSPLTGEAFF.

J is TRBJ2-7 and V is TRBV13; D is unclear. Trimming stripped 3 bases from V and 5 bases from J, with 14 bases between. CDR3 length equals 14 residues. CDR1 is PRHDT and CDR2 is FYEKMQ in the germline V gene (reference sequence). This CDR3 is CASSLAARVHEQYF. CDR3 DNA: TGTGCCAGCAGCTTGGCAGCCCGGGTACACGAGCAGTACTTC.

This clone has only one observation. The rearrangement uses TRBV6-5 and TRBJ1-6; D might be TRBD1 (5 bases). The CDR3 sequence is 15 residues long. The germline V gene encodes CDR1 MNHEY and CDR2 SVGAGI. The V end lost 0 bases, the J end lost 11 bases, and 14 bases lay between the germline ends. DNA of the CDR3: TGTGCCAGCAGTTACTCCCCTGGGGGAAGGACACCCCTCCACTTT. Amino acid sequence: CASSYSPGGRTPLHF.

The chain combines TRBV29-1 with TRBJ2-7; D call uncertain. V shed 6 bases and J shed 0 bases, with 9 bases lying between them. Looked up from germline, CDR1 is SQVTM and CDR2 is ANQGSEA. The CDR3 is 12 residues long. CDR3 region: CSVSESSYEQYF. The CDR3, as DNA: TGCAGCGTATCTGAAAGCTCCTACGAGCAGTACTTC.

The chain joins TRBV18 to TRBJ1-5; D unclear. Germline CDR1 KGHSH, CDR2 LQKENI. Between the trimmed V and J ends, which lost 2 bases and 4 bases, there was a span of 15 bases. This CDR3 comprises 16 residues. The CDR3 bases are TGTGCCAGCTCACCATCCGCAGATCCGGGGAATCAGCCCCAGCATTTT. Translating gives CASSPSADPGNQPQHF.

The gene calls are TRBV9 and TRBJ2-7, with TRBD2 matching 7 bases. The germline CDR1 and CDR2 sequences are SGDLS and YYNGEE. V trimming: 3 bases; J trimming: 4 bases; junction bases outside the gene matches: 10. The CDR3 length is 15 residues. CDR3 nucleotides: TGTGCCAGCAGCGCTGACACCGGGACTATTTACGAGCAGTACTTC. This codes for CASSADTGTIYEQYF.

This chain joins TRBV4-1 and TRBJ1-1; 7 nucleotides align to TRBD1. Germline assignment: CDR1 MGHRA and CDR2 YSYEKL. CDR3 size: 15 residues. The trim removed 4 bases at V and 0 bases at J, leaving 5 bases unmatched. CDR3 residues: CASSPPGTVNTEAFF. The CDR3 region has the DNA TGCGCCAGCAGCCCTCCCGGGACAGTGAACACTGAAGCTTTCTTT.

The chain has TRBV19 and TRBJ2-3, with no clear D. Trimming shortened V by 5 bases and J by 4 bases, and 7 bases separated the two germline ends. Germline CDR1 and CDR2: LNHDA and SQIVND (reference sequence). This CDR3 has 12 amino acids. The CDR3 loop is CASSASPDTQYF. For the CDR3, the DNA is TGTGCCAGTAGTGCCTCCCCAGATACGCAGTATTTT.

The chain uses TRBV6-1 and TRBJ1-1, with D unclear. Germline CDR1 reads MNHNS; CDR2 reads SASEGT. The ends were cut back, 5 bases at V and 9 bases at J, with 10 bases in the middle. CDR3 length: 11 residues. The CDR3 region has the DNA TGTGCCAGCAGTCCTACGGTAAAAGCTTTCTTT. It codes for CASSPTVKAFF.

This clone was detected a few times. V gene TRBV6-1 combines with J gene TRBJ2-1; tentatively, D is TRBD2 (6 bases). Trimming shortened V by 1 base and J by 2 bases, and 9 bases separated the two germline ends. The CDR3 runs to 15 residues. In germline, CDR1 is MNHNS, CDR2 SASEGT. CDR3 sequence: CASSEGLDPYNEQFF. CDR3 sequence (DNA): TGTGCCAGCAGTGAAGGACTAGACCCCTACAATGAGCAGTTCTTC.

The chain has TRBV5-1 and TRBJ2-7, with D perhaps TRBD2 (5 bases). Per the germline V gene, CDR1 is SGHRS and CDR2 is YFSETQ. The CDR3 sequence is 15 residues long. V lost 0 bases and J lost 3, with 13 bases in between. This CDR3 is CASSLAPLGRYEQYF. CDR3 nucleotide sequence: TGCGCCAGCAGCTTGGCACCACTAGGTCGCTACGAGCAGTACTTC. The full variable domain, its missing parts supplied by reference TRBV5-1 and TRBJ2-7, is KAGVTQTPRYLIKTRGQQVTLSCSPISGHRSVSWYQQTPGQGLQFLFEYFSETQRNKGNFPGRFSGRQFSNSRSEMNVSTLELGDSALYLCASSLAPLGRYEQYFGPGTRLTVT.

The rearrangement links TRBV6-1 to TRBJ2-5; TRBD1 aligns across 7 bases. The trim removed 2 bases at V and 5 bases at J, leaving 11 bases unmatched. The CDR3 loop spans 16 amino acids. Germline V gene lookup returns CDR1 MNHNS and CDR2 SASEGT. The CDR3 loop reads CASSESRLQGTETQYF. The DNA for the CDR3 is TGTGCCAGCAGTGAAAGCCGTTTACAGGGGACCGAGACCCAGTACTTC.

This chain connects TRBV15 to TRBJ2-5, with 9 bases lining up with TRBD1. The CDR3 is 14 residues long. The germline V gene encodes CDR1 LNHNV and CDR2 YYDKDF (reference sequence). The junction had 6 bases not matched to a gene; V was cut back by 5 bases and J by 5 bases. CDR3 sequence (DNA): TGTGCCACCAGCCGGGACAGGGTGTTGGAGACCCAGTACTTC. Its translation: CATSRDRVLETQYF.

The CDR3 region has the DNA TGTGCCAGCAGTTTCCGGCGGGAGGTCCCGAACACTGAAGCTTTCTTT. Amino acids: CASSFRREVPNTEAFF. The chain uses TRBV27 and TRBJ1-1; D is uncertain. The germline V and J ends were trimmed by 3 bases and 1 base, with 15 bases remaining between them. Germline loops: CDR1 MNHEY, CDR2 SMNVEV (reference sequence). The length of the CDR3 is 16 residues.

The chain couples TRBV9 to TRBJ1-2, with 11 bases matching TRBD1. Germline V gene lookup returns CDR1 SGDLS and CDR2 YYNGEE. V lost 3 bases, J lost 5 bases, and 3 bases stayed unmatched. This CDR3 has 14 residues. The CDR3 loop is CASSAGQGEYGYTF. CDR3 sequence (DNA): TGTGCCAGCAGCGCGGGACAGGGGGAGTATGGCTACACCTTC. Together with reference TRBV9 and TRBJ1-2, the CDR3 gives the full variable domain: DSGVTQTPKHLITATGQRVTLRCSPRSGDLSVYWYQQSLDQGLQFLIQYYNGEERAKGNILERFSAQQFPDLHSELNLSSLELGDSALYFCASSAGQGEYGYTFGSGTRLTVV.

This sequence joins TRBV5-5 and TRBJ2-7; weak D call: TRBD2 (6 bases). V dropped 2 bases and J dropped 6 bases, with 12 bases sitting between them. Germline-derived CDR1 and CDR2 are SGHKS and YYEKEE (reference sequence). The CDR3 spans 13 residues. CDR3 region: CASSLGGLGEQYF. For the CDR3, the DNA is TGTGCCAGCAGCTTAGGAGGGTTGGGCGAGCAGTACTTC.

The chain has TRBV2 and TRBJ2-5; D perhaps matches TRBD1 (6 bases). Germline CDR1 reads SNHLY; CDR2 reads FYNNEI. The CDR3 runs 15 residues. V was trimmed by 4 bases and J by 5 bases, leaving 17 bases between them. CDR3 nucleotide sequence: TGTGCCAGCAGTGCCTTGGGGGCGTCGGTTGAGACCCAGTACTTC. It is translated as CASSALGASVETQYF. Looking up the rest from reference TRBV2 and TRBJ2-5 gives the full variable domain: EPEVTQTPSHQVTQMGQEVILRCVPISNHLYFYWYRQILGQKVEFLVSFYNNEISEKSEIFDDQFSVERPDGSNFTLKIRSTKLEDSAMYFCASSALGASVETQYFGPGTRLLVL.

V is TRBV10-2 and J is TRBJ1-2, with unresolved D. This CDR3 contains 14 residues. The ends were cut back, 3 bases at V and 5 bases at J, with 13 bases in the middle. From germline, CDR1 is WSHSY and CDR2 SAAADI. CDR3 sequence reads: CASSDVRLGYGYTF. The CDR3 DNA reads TGCGCCAGCAGTGATGTTCGACTTGGGTATGGCTACACCTTC.

V gene TRBV5-1 combines with J gene TRBJ1-1; tentative D call: TRBD1 (6 bases). CDR3 size: 12 residues. CDR1 and CDR2 (germline): SGHRS, YFSETQ. The V and J ends lost 7 bases and 8 bases respectively, with 15 bases between them. CDR3 sequence: CASHSPGHEAFF. The DNA for the CDR3 is TGCGCCAGCCACTCCCCGGGACACGAAGCTTTCTTT.

The chain carries TRBV5-1 and TRBJ2-7, with D uncertain. The germline gives CDR1 SGHRS, CDR2 YFSETQ. This CDR3 contains 14 residues. V was pared by 3 bases and J by 5 bases, with 15 bases between. The CDR3 nucleotides are TGCGCCAGCAGCTCTGACTCCCCGGGCCACGAGCAGTACTTC. The encoded protein is CASSSDSPGHEQYF.